One sample yielded the 3 T cell receptor beta chains listed below, sequenced in a study of shared T cell receptors in the human thymus. Using immunoSEQ multiplex PCR, the repertoire was profiled, and TCRdb retains in-frame clones only, with some absent. Of about 660,000 clones listed, roughly 90% were seen once; the top ten hold roughly 0.0097%. These data are also associated with another study on human thymus T cells.

The sample comprised thymocytes. Every receptor here comes from a boy in the first two years of life with a congenital heart defect.

The chain combines TRBV6-5 with TRBJ2-7; 8 bases line up with TRBD1. Unmatched junction bases numbered 7, after V lost 5 bases and J lost 1 base. CDR1 is MNHEY and CDR2 is SVGAGI in the germline V gene. CDR3 length equals 15 residues. The CDR3 DNA follows: TGTGCCAGCAGTCAAGGGACAGGTCCATCCTACGAGCAGTACTTC. It is translated as CASSQGTGPSYEQYF.

The rearrangement links TRBV27 to TRBJ2-7; D is uncertain. V was pared by 6 bases and J by 5 bases, with 11 bases between. Germline CDR1 is MNHEY and CDR2 is SMNVEV (reference sequence). The CDR3 extends over 12 amino acids. The CDR3 DNA is TGTGCCAGCAGCTTCCTAGGCCACGAGCAGTACTTC. Its translation: CASSFLGHEQYF.

The chain combines TRBV7-7 with TRBJ2-6, with TRBD2 identical over 9 bases. The V gene's germline CDR1 is SSHAT and CDR2 FNYEAQ (reference sequence). The CDR3 is made up of 16 amino acids. The DNA of the CDR3 is TGTGCTAGCGGGGGCAGGGACGTATCTGGGGCCAACGTCCTGACTTTC. This encodes CASGGRDVSGANVLTF.